The 31 T cell receptor delta chains given below trace back to one sample, sequenced in a study of γδ T cells in repeated Plasmodium falciparum infection. Vgamma9/Vdelta2+ and Vdelta2-negative gammadelta T cells were flow-sorted from PBMC for bulk sequencing. TCRdb re-called the multiplex PCR reads through CATT. This sample yields about 57,000 delta-chain clones, of which 1.7% are seen a single time; over 14% belongs to the top ten. Source material: gamma-delta T cells from blood. These receptors were obtained from a pool of human donors (malaria-infected and uninfected, not separated).

Remarks on this clone: This likely traces to a read error, being one base from a far larger clone. Other DNA sequences in the sample encode the same CDR3. The chain employs TRDV1 and TRDJ1; 12 bases match TRDD3. No J gene was available from TCRdb, and it was assigned here by a germline match of the DNA. Germline lookup yields CDR1 TSWWSYY and CDR2 QGS. The CDR3 runs to 20 residues. The ends lost 6 bases at V and 10 bases at J; junction bases unmatched: 27. The CDR3 sequence is CALGPIPSSLLGDTSAPLIF. For the CDR3, the DNA is TGTGCTCTTGGCCCTATTCCTTCCTCACTACTGGGGGATACTTCGGCGCCACTCATCTTT.

The table lists this clone with a few counts. The protein TCRdb lists belongs to a much larger clone and differs from this DNA's translation at residue 17, which points to a read error; the protein shown is made from the DNA. This rearrangement joins TRDV3 to TRDJ1; 12 nucleotides align to TRDD3. V shed 2 bases and J 6 bases; nucleotides not matched to a gene: 28. CDR1 is TVYSNPD and CDR2 is GDNSRS in the germline V gene (reference sequence). The CDR3 sequence is 21 residues long. The CDR3 region has the DNA TGTGCCTTTCCCTCCCGTTCGGAACATACTGGGGGATACAGGGCCAGACATAAACTCATCTTT. Amino acids: CAFPSRSEHTGGYRARHKLIF.

This clone has only a few counts. The protein TCRdb gives is from a much larger clone and does not agree with this DNA's translation at residue 3, likely a read error; the protein shown here comes from the DNA. V is TRDV1 and J is TRDJ1; 12 bases are a match to TRDD3. Matching the DNA to germline supplied the J gene, which TCRdb does not give. CDR1 is TSWWSYY and CDR2 is QGS in the germline V gene. The CDR3 covers 22 residues. The CDR3 region is CAPGGIAPPNWGILFNTDKLIF. DNA for the CDR3: TGTGCTCCTGGGGGAATAGCACCCCCTAACTGGGGGATACTCTTCAACACCGATAAACTCATCTTT.

This clone appeared a few times. This DNA's translation and the protein TCRdb lists, from a much larger clone, do not match at residue 11, likely due to a read error; the protein shown is translated from the DNA. The chain carries TRDV1 and TRDJ1; no clear D gene. The J gene was not available in TCRdb and was assigned here by matching the DNA to germline segments. Trimming cost V 2 bases and J 2 bases, with 18 bases left between them. From germline, CDR1 is TSWWSYY and CDR2 QGS. This CDR3 contains 17 residues. Here the CDR3 reads CALGEAHPPLDTDKLIF. The CDR3, as DNA: TGTGCTCTTGGGGAAGCTCATCCCCCTCTTGATACCGATAAACTCATCTTT.

This clone was counted between two and nine times. TCRdb's protein for this DNA is that of a much larger clone and differs from the translation at residue 12, likely a read error; the protein shown is the DNA translation. The V gene call is TRDV1, and the J gene call is absent; whether TRDD3, the table's D call, matches the DNA was not checked. Germline CDR1 reads TSWWSYY; CDR2 reads QGS. The CDR3 totals 19 residues. The CDR3 here is CALGDGVLWLGTHTDKLIF. The CDR3, as DNA: TGTGCTCTTGGGGATGGAGTCCTATGGCTGGGGACGCACACCGATAAACTTATCTTT.

This clone was recorded a few times. The protein in TCRdb stems from a much larger clone and differs at residue 17 from this DNA's translation, likely a read error; here the protein is translated from the DNA. The chain combines TRDV3 with TRDJ1, with D possibly TRDD3 on 10 matching bases. This CDR3 region has 22 residues. The V gene lost 3 bases and the J gene lost 4 bases, with 42 bases spanning the gap. From germline, CDR1 is TVYSNPD and CDR2 GDNSRS (reference sequence). The CDR3 bases are TGTGCCTTGGGATCCTTCCTACACTTTTGGGGTGGGGGATACCCGAACATCGATAAACTCATCTTT. Protein product: CALGSFLHFWGGGYPNIDKLIF.

This clone was counted between two and nine times. TCRdb records a much larger clone's protein for this DNA, with a difference at residue 6 that likely arises from a read error; the protein given is the translation of the DNA. The chain joins TRDV2 to TRDJ1; D is uncertain. Assignment of the J gene here rests on matching the DNA to germline, because TCRdb gives none. This CDR3 spans 14 amino acids. Germline V CDR1 and CDR2: GEAIGNYY, EKD. V was clipped by 3 bases and J by 1 base, with 11 bases between them. DNA of the CDR3: TGTGCCTGTGACGGGACTAGTGCCACCGATAAACTCATCTTT. Residues: CACDGTSATDKLIF.

Worth noting for this clone: The TCRdb protein, from a much larger clone, departs from this DNA's translation at residue 13, likely by read error; the protein shown derives from the DNA. The chain is built from TRDV1 and TRDJ1; D is possibly TRDD3 (6 bases). TCRdb lists no J gene, so it was determined here by aligning the DNA to germline. The germline gives CDR1 TSWWSYY, CDR2 QGS. Trimming removed 0 bases at V and 3 bases at J, with 29 bases between. The CDR3 length is 21 residues. CDR3 amino acids: CALGELGGLSLGLRFSDKLIF. In DNA form, the CDR3 reads TGTGCTCTTGGGGAACTTGGGGGGCTCTCCCTGGGGTTACGTTTCTCCGATAAACTCATCTTT.

This clone was found a few times. TCRdb attributes to this sequence the protein of a much larger clone, which differs from the DNA translation at residue 6; a read error is likely, and the protein displayed is translated from the DNA. CDR3 sequence (DNA): TGTGCTCTTGGGGAACACAGGATGGGGGACGAAGTAACACCCTTCGATAAACTCATCTTT. It is translated as CALGEHRMGDEVTPFDKLIF. The V gene is TRDV1, the J gene TRDJ1, with TRDD3 matching over 7 bases. The CDR3 is 20 residues long. The V and J ends lost 1 base and 4 bases, in that order; junction bases with no gene match: 21. Germline V gene lookup returns CDR1 TSWWSYY and CDR2 QGS.

Of note for this clone: This is likely an artifact of a read error, given a far larger clone one base away. This sample includes further DNA sequences coding for the same CDR3. DNA of the CDR3: TGTGCCTTTGTGGGACCTTCCCCAATCCTCGAATCCCCCGGAGCCACCGATAAACTCATCTTT. Residues: CAFVGPSPILESPGATDKLIF. The chain combines TRDV3 with TRDJ1; a possible D gene is TRDD2 (6 bases). CDR1 is TVYSNPD, CDR2 GDNSRS, per germline (reference sequence). The CDR3 is made up of 21 amino acids. Trimming took 2 bases from V and 1 from J, leaving 35 bases between them. Supplemented by reference TRDV3 and TRDJ1, the full variable domain reads CDKVTQSSPDQTVASGSEVVLLCTYDTVYSNPDLFWYRIRPDYSFQFVFYGDNSRSEGADFTQGRFSVKHILTQKAFHLVISPVRTEDSATYYCAFVGPSPILESPGATDKLIFGKGTRVTVEP.

Turning to this clone: TCRdb has a much larger clone's protein, which differs at residue 8 from the translation of this DNA, likely because of a read error; what is shown is the protein translated from the DNA. The chain employs TRDV1 and TRDJ1; D not resolved. Germline matching of the DNA provided the J gene here, since TCRdb leaves it blank. The V end lost 2 bases, the J end lost 2 bases, and 33 bases lay between the germline ends. Germline lookup yields CDR1 TSWWSYY and CDR2 QGS. The CDR3 spans 22 residues. CDR3 loop: CALGESSPYRSLMGPPTDKLIF. In nucleotides, the CDR3 is TGTGCTCTTGGGGAATCCTCTCCCTATCGATCGCTTATGGGTCCCCCTACCGATAAACTCATCTTT.

Comments on this clone: TCRdb shows a much larger clone's protein in place of this DNA's translation, and the two differ at residue 11, likely through a read error; the protein shown is translated from the DNA. The chain couples TRDV1 to TRDJ1; 11 nucleotides agree with TRDD3. TCRdb records no J gene; here it was assigned by comparing the DNA to germline. Trimming took 2 bases from V and 0 from J; bases not matched to a gene: 41. Germline V lookup: CDR1 TSWWSYY, CDR2 QGS. This CDR3 has 29 residues. CDR3 in amino acids: CALGENNVLAPPWYWGIVGPRRYTDKLIF. The CDR3 DNA follows: TGTGCTCTTGGGGAAAATAATGTGTTGGCTCCTCCTTGGTACTGGGGGATAGTGGGGCCCAGAAGGTACACCGATAAACTCATCTTT.

Many counts were recorded for this clone. The rearrangement joins TRDV1 to TRDJ1; 8 bases line up with TRDD2. Trimming removed 1 base from V and 0 bases from J; junction bases left unmatched: 40. The germline CDR1 and CDR2 sequences are TSWWSYY and QGS. The CDR3 runs to 28 residues. In DNA form, the CDR3 reads TGTGCTCTTGGGGAACCTTCTTCCTACCCAAAAGGAGTACTGGAACTGGTAGGCTGGTGGAGATACACCGATAAACTCATCTTT. Translation gives CALGEPSSYPKGVLELVGWWRYTDKLIF.

This clone appeared a few times. A far larger clone is off by one base, so a read error is likely. At the DNA level, this CDR3 is encoded by other sequences in the same sample as well. The V gene is listed as TRDV2; no J gene was called; the table's D call TRDD3 went unverified against the DNA. There are 21 residues in the CDR3. Germline CDR1 and CDR2: GEAIGNYY and EKD. The DNA for the CDR3 is TGTGCCTGTGACACCTCCTGGGGGGGATACTCCCACTTACCTTACACCGATAAACTCATCTTC. Translating it yields CACDTSWGGYSHLPYTDKLIF.

This clone was detected ten times or more. With a far larger clone one base away, a read error is the likely cause. Other DNA sequences from this sample encode an identical CDR3 as well. The chain carries TRDV1 and TRDJ1; D is perhaps TRDD3 (5 bases). In germline, CDR1 is TSWWSYY, CDR2 QGS. The CDR3 contains 22 residues. The CDR3 reads CALGQSLLLRSHLYWKTDKLIF. In nucleotides, the CDR3 is TGTGCTCTTGGGCAAAGCTTACTACTCAGGAGCCACCTATACTGGAAAACCGACAAACTCATCTTT.

Details on this clone: This could be a read error, since a much larger clone is one nucleotide away. The rearrangement uses TRDV1 and TRDJ1; the match to TRDD3 covers 7 bases. Losses at the gene ends were 5 bases for V and 0 bases for J; bases not matched to a gene: 18. This CDR3 has 19 residues. The germline gives CDR1 TSWWSYY, CDR2 QGS. CDR3 coding DNA: TGTGCTCTTGGGTCACCCCACATACTGGGGAACCCGTACACCGATAAACTCATCTTT. The encoded protein is CALGSPHILGNPYTDKLIF.

For this clone: Translating this DNA gives a protein that differs at residue 13 from the TCRdb one, which belongs to a much larger clone; a read error is likely, and the protein shown is this translation. This sequence joins TRDV3 and TRDJ1; D possibly corresponds to TRDD3 (6 bases). The CDR3 has 25 residues. Germline V gene sequence: CDR1 TVYSNPD, CDR2 GDNSRS (reference sequence). V lost 2 bases, J lost 6 bases, and 52 bases lay in between. This CDR3 reads CAFADLSSPRWGVRTIYGSTYKLIF. The CDR3 DNA sequence: TGTGCCTTTGCCGACCTTTCGTCCCCCCGATGGGGGGTACGGACGATCTACGGATCTACCTATAAACTCATCTTT. Full variable domain (missing parts from reference TRDV3 and TRDJ1): CDKVTQSSPDQTVASGSEVVLLCTYDTVYSNPDLFWYRIRPDYSFQFVFYGDNSRSEGADFTQGRFSVKHILTQKAFHLVISPVRTEDSATYYCAFADLSSPRWGVRTIYGSTYKLIFGKGTRVTVEP.

Details on this clone: Given a far larger clone just one base away, this is likely a sequencing read error. Other DNA variants within this sample encode the same CDR3. This chain links TRDV1 with TRDJ1; weak D call: TRDD3 (8 bases). The J gene is not listed in TCRdb, so it was assigned here from a DNA match to germline. The CDR3 consists of 20 residues. V gave up 4 bases and J gave up 8 bases, with 35 bases separating them. CDR1 and CDR2 from the germline V gene are TSWWSYY and QGS. The CDR3 sequence: CALGAPFSYLHWGATVKLIF. The DNA for the CDR3 is TGTGCTCTTGGGGCTCCATTTTCCTACTTACACTGGGGGGCCACTGTCAAACTCATCTTT.

There are many counts of this clone. A far larger clone is off by one base, so a read error is likely. The sample contains more than one DNA sequence encoding this CDR3. The CDR3 reads CALGTEGSLRFADKLIF. DNA for the CDR3: TGTGCTCTTGGAACAGAGGGCTCCCTGAGATTCGCCGATAAACTCATCTTT. The V gene is TRDV1, the J gene TRDJ1; no clear D gene. V was cut by 6 bases and J by 3 bases, with 23 bases left in between. Germline CDR1 TSWWSYY, CDR2 QGS. The CDR3 contains 17 residues.

This clone has a handful of counts. Given a far larger clone just one base away, this is likely a sequencing read error. The same CDR3 arises from other DNA sequences in this sample as well. The DNA for the CDR3 is TGTGCTCTTGGGGATCCCCCCCTACGTACGGATCTCTGGGGGTTACGGAAGACAGCGCAACTCTTCTTT. It is translated as CALGDPPLRTDLWGLRKTAQLFF. The V and J genes are TRDV1 and TRDJ2; 7 bases are shared with TRDD3. The CDR3 totals 23 residues. Germline loops: CDR1 TSWWSYY, CDR2 QGS.

As for this clone: TCRdb shows a much larger clone's protein in place of this DNA's translation, and the two differ at residue 17, likely through a read error; the protein shown is translated from the DNA. V gene TRDV1 combines with J gene TRDJ1; the match to TRDD2 covers 7 bases. CDR1 is TSWWSYY, CDR2 QGS, per germline. CDR3 length equals 21 residues. The CDR3 spells CALGAPFLTGSERRCTGKLIF. DNA of the CDR3: TGTGCTCTTGGGGCCCCCTTCCTGACCGGGTCTGAGAGACGTTGCACCGGTAAACTCATCTTT.

This clone was seen at least ten times. TCRdb lists the protein of a much larger clone for this DNA, which differs at residue 6, so this is likely a read error; the protein given here is translated from the DNA itself. The genes are TRDV1 and TRDJ1; 10 bases align to TRDD3. The J segment lost 8 bases and the V segment lost 2 bases, leaving 23 bases of the junction unmatched. CDR3 length: 20 residues. The germline gives CDR1 TSWWSYY, CDR2 QGS. The CDR3 sequence: CALGEDSCGLLLWGIQKLIF. The CDR3 bases are TGTGCTCTTGGGGAAGATTCCTGCGGCCTTCTCCTGTGGGGGATACAGAAACTCATCTTT.

Of note for this clone: This DNA's translation and the protein TCRdb lists, from a much larger clone, do not match at residue 13, likely due to a read error; the protein shown is translated from the DNA. The chain carries TRDV3 and TRDJ1, with 8 bases fitting TRDD3. Here the J gene came from matching the DNA to germline, since TCRdb omits it. This CDR3 has 20 residues. V lost 5 bases, J lost 2 bases, and 28 bases stayed unmatched. Germline CDR1 and CDR2: TVYSNPD and GDNSRS (reference sequence). CDR3 bases: TGTGCCCTTCGCTGGATCAGGGGGGTTTACTGGGGGGTAAAGACCGATAAACTCATCTTT. Translated: CALRWIRGVYWGVKTDKLIF.

Worth noting for this clone: TCRdb has a much larger clone's protein, which differs at residue 7 from the translation of this DNA, likely because of a read error; what is shown is the protein translated from the DNA. The genes are TRDV1 and TRDJ1; TRDD3 matches at 9 bases. Here the J gene was assigned by germline matching of the DNA, as TCRdb has none. CDR1 is TSWWSYY, CDR2 QGS, per germline. The CDR3 totals 17 residues. Trimming at V came to 3 bases and at J to 4 bases, leaving 12 bases not matched to a gene. CDR3 region: CALGDSMGIRYSDKLIF. The DNA for the CDR3 is TGTGCTCTTGGGGATTCTATGGGGATACGATACAGCGATAAACTCATCTTT.

In its sample, this clone was seen many times. This likely reflects a read error, since a far larger clone is one base away. Other DNA sequences within the sample encode an identical CDR3. The rearrangement joins TRDV1 to TRDJ1, with TRDD3 matching 8 bases. The CDR3 totals 17 residues. The V gene's germline CDR1 is TSWWSYY and CDR2 QGS. CDR3 residues: CALGEGTLGDYTDKLIF. Written as DNA, the CDR3 is TGTGCTCTTGGGGAAGGAACCTTGGGGGATTACACGGATAAACTCATCTTT.

In this sample, this clone turned up many times. The chain combines TRDV3 with TRDJ1, with 9 bases that match TRDD3. V dropped 0 bases and J dropped 7; count of bases not matched to a gene: 21. The CDR3 is 18 amino acids. Germline V gene lookup returns CDR1 TVYSNPD and CDR2 GDNSRS (reference sequence). The DNA for the CDR3 is TGTGCCTTTAGATACTTCCGCTGGGGGGGATACTCCCACTCTAAACTCATCTTT. Residues: CAFRYFRWGGYSHSKLIF.

This clone was seen only a few times. The protein TCRdb lists belongs to a much larger clone and differs from this DNA's translation at residue 8, which points to a read error; the protein shown is made from the DNA. The CDR3 DNA follows: TGTGCTCTTGGGGAATCCGCAGACTTGCGCGGGGGATACCTACGGTACACCGATAAACTCATCTTT. This sequence encodes CALGESADLRGGYLRYTDKLIF. The chain combines TRDV1 with TRDJ1; 9 bases agree with TRDD3. The germline gives CDR1 TSWWSYY, CDR2 QGS. With V trimmed by 2 bases and J by 0 bases, 22 bases remained unmatched. The CDR3 is 22 amino acids.

In this sample, this clone turned up many times. This DNA's translation differs at residue 15 from TCRdb's protein, which comes from a much larger clone; a read error is likely, and the protein shown is translated from the DNA. The chain uses TRDV1 and TRDJ2; TRDD3 aligns across 8 bases. The J gene comes from matching the DNA to germline here; TCRdb lacks it. V shed 3 bases and J 0 bases; nucleotides not matched to a gene: 24. Germline V lookup: CDR1 TSWWSYY, CDR2 QGS. The CDR3 is 23 residues long. The CDR3: CALGDPPEGWGIVSTPLTAQLFF. The CDR3 DNA is TGTGCTCTTGGGGATCCCCCGGAAGGTTGGGGGATTGTGTCTACCCCTTTGACAGCACAACTCTTCTTT.

This clone was observed a few times. TCRdb's entry gives the protein of a much larger clone, which mismatches this DNA's translation at residue 13, likely from a read error; the protein reported here is translated from the DNA. V is TRDV2 and J is TRDJ3; tentative D call: TRDD3 (6 bases). Per the germline V gene, CDR1 is GEAIGNYY and CDR2 is EKD. This CDR3 has 19 amino acids. The CDR3: CACDRAGWLDSWGTRQMFF. CDR3 DNA sequence: TGTGCCTGTGACAGGGCTGGCTGGCTGGACTCCTGGGGCACCCGACAGATGTTTTTC.

Comments on this clone: A read error is likely here: a far larger clone is one base away. The sample carries other DNA sequences with the same CDR3. The V gene is TRDV1, the J gene TRDJ1; possible D gene TRDD3, 7 bases. The CDR3 has 21 residues. CDR1 is TSWWSYY, CDR2 QGS, per germline. CDR3 nucleotides: TGTGCTCTTGGGGTCAGCACCTGTCCTCCTACTGGGGTAGGGTACACCGATAAGCTCATCTTT. Translating gives CALGVSTCPPTGVGYTDKLIF.

Many counts were recorded for this clone. With only one base between it and a far larger clone, this is likely a read error. The sample carries other DNA sequences with the same CDR3. The chain links TRDV1 to TRDJ1; 7 bases agree with TRDD3. The J gene, left out of TCRdb, was set here by checking the DNA against germline. CDR1 is TSWWSYY and CDR2 is QGS in the germline V gene. Trimming at V came to 2 bases and at J to 1 base, leaving 25 bases not matched to a gene. CDR3 size: 22 residues. As DNA, the CDR3 is TGTGCTCTTGGGGAAGTGGTGACGTCCTGGGGGTATTGGGAAAGCGTCACCGATAAACTCATCTTT. Its protein product is CALGEVVTSWGYWESVTDKLIF.